The source of this TCR beta chain is a study of response to subunit inactivated influenza vaccine (dated by TCRdb to 2016 to 2019). Concerning the study at large: Deep quantitative T cell receptor repertoire profiling was used in the study to track responses to a trivalent subunit inactivated influenza vaccine. Study-wide conclusions, independent of this receptor: It was suggested by the authors that each seasonal influenza vaccination may recruit only a limited number of new T cells.

The CDR3 measures 16 amino acids from cysteine to phenylalanine. CDR3 DNA only is kept here, 48 bases in frame from base 1. CDR1 and CDR2 are drawn from the germline V gene (reference sequence): DFQATT, SNEGSKA. For this chain, trimming is 0 bases at the V end and 7 bases at the J end, and the number of junction bases without a gene match is 6. The method behind the library was RT-PCR. Sequencer: Illumina HiSeq 2500. Clones were called with MiXCR by TCRdb after fastp trimmed the public reads at Q25, and only in-frame beta chains were retained. When rows share a CDR3 protein, they turn into one entry using the most common DNA and genes. The sample table contains around 650,000 distinct CDR3 sequences; only one count was recorded for about 15% of them. Clones ranked in the top ten supply around 10% of the sample. In regard to this clonotype: Its target antigen remains unknown. The sample holds no much larger clone one base away, and base qualities are not on file.

Rearrangement joined TRBV20-1 to TRBJ1-6, and 10 bases in between align with TRBD1. The receptor was isolated from a man aged 45-60 years who received an inactivated influenza vaccine. Donor details come from another sample of the same person, matched by shared clones. The sample in question was PBMCs from blood, obtained about 13 days after vaccination. The DNA sequence is as follows: TGCAGTGCTAGAGATCCAAAGGACAGGGGGAATTCACCCCTCCACTTT. This yields the protein CSARDPKDRGNSPLHF.